This T cell receptor beta chain appears in the sequencing data of a study of immune evolution from preneoplasia to lung adenocarcinoma. Study background: HLA loss of heterozygosity: under 7.5% AIS, more than 14% MIA, 30% to 35% ADC, none AAH. General observations from the study: Compared with EGFR-mutant or double wild-type lesions, KRAS-mutant nodules were more clonal. Later-stage lesions appeared to have more T cells, more diversity, less clonality.

As regards this clone: The antigen is unknown.

Nucleic acids came from premalignant or tumor cells enriched by macro-dissection. Sequencing was performed with immunoSEQ multiplex PCR; in TCRdb, only in-frame clones are kept and a portion is missing. The sample lists about 14,000 clones, approximately 83% seen once, with approximately 3% in the top ten. Trimming removed 5 bases at V and 4 bases at J, with 12 bases between. The CDR3 length is 13 residues. Germline CDR1 and CDR2: SGHAT and FQNNGV. The receptor was derived from an older donor with lung adenocarcinoma. Sample: FFPE lung adenocarcinoma in situ tissue. V usage is TRBV11-2 and J usage is TRBJ2-7, with D possibly called TRBD1 or TRBD2 (5 bases each). The CDR3 region is CASSPGTLYEQYF. CDR3 in DNA: TGTGCCAGCAGCCCCGGGACGTTGTACGAGCAGTACTTC.